The 5 T cell receptor beta chains given below trace back to one sample, sequenced in a study of blood T cell repertoires in COVID-19. Sequencing used immunoSEQ multiplex PCR; TCRdb keeps in-frame clones, though not all of them. The sample has approximately 200,000 clones; approximately 84% are singletons. The sample was PBMCs or T cells enriched from blood (not recorded which). The receptors here all came from a woman younger than 45 who had recovered from COVID-19.

This clone was seen more than once but under ten times. The chain recombines TRBV5-8 with TRBJ1-5; 12 nucleotides align to TRBD1. CDR3 size: 20 residues. The V gene's germline CDR1 is SGHTS and CDR2 YDEGEE. Trimming removed 4 bases from V and 2 bases from J; junction bases left unmatched: 16. The DNA of the CDR3 is TGTGCCAGCAGCCCCGACCTCCGGGACAGGGGGCTCGTGGGCAATCAGCCCCAGCATTTT. It is translated as CASSPDLRDRGLVGNQPQHF.

This clone is labeled medium-sized. The genes are TRBV19 and TRBJ2-5, with D possibly TRBD2 on 6 matching bases. Per germline, CDR1 LNHDA and CDR2 SQIVND (reference sequence). Trimming removed 4 bases at V and 7 bases at J, with 22 bases between. The length of the CDR3 is 16 residues. CDR3 in amino acids: CASSKVRHPKEGTQYF. The CDR3, as DNA: TGTGCCAGTAGTAAAGTACGACACCCAAAGGAGGGGACCCAGTACTTC.

The chain has TRBV5-1 and TRBJ1-1; 7 bases agree with TRBD1. With 3 bases clipped from V and 7 bases from J, the junction kept 12 bases outside the gene matches. The CDR3 is 15 amino acids. In germline, CDR1 is SGHRS, CDR2 YFSETQ. CDR3 protein: CASSSGQWNYGEAFF. The CDR3 DNA sequence: TGCGCCAGCAGCTCGGGACAGTGGAATTACGGTGAAGCTTTCTTT.

CDR3 loop: CSVASGYGEQFF. The CDR3 coding sequence is TGCAGCGTGGCGTCCGGGTATGGAGAGCAGTTCTTC. This chain joins TRBV29-1 and TRBJ2-1; D gene ambiguous. CDR1 SQVTM and CDR2 ANQGSEA come from the germline V gene. The CDR3 runs 12 residues. Trimming took 6 bases from V and 10 from J, leaving 16 bases between them.

The chain links TRBV7-2 to TRBJ1-2; TRBD1 matches 8 bases. V lost 7 bases and J lost 4; bases outside the gene matches: 5. This CDR3 comprises 13 residues. CDR1 is SGHTA and CDR2 is FQGNSA in the germline V gene. The CDR3 loop reads CASNPTGAYGYTF. CDR3 coding DNA: TGTGCCAGCAATCCGACAGGGGCCTATGGCTACACCTTC.